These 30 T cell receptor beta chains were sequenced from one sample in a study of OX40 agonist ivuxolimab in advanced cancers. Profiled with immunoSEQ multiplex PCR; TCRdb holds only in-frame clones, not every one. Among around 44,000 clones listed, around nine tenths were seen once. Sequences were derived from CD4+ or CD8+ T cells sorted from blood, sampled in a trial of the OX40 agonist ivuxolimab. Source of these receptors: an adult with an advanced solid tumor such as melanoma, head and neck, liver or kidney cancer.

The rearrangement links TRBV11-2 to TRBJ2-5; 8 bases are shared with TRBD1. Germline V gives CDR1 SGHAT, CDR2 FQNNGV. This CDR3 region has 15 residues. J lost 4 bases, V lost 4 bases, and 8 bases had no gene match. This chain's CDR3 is CASSSVTGVAETQYF. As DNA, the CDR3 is TGTGCCAGCAGCTCCGTGACAGGGGTTGCAGAGACCCAGTACTTC.

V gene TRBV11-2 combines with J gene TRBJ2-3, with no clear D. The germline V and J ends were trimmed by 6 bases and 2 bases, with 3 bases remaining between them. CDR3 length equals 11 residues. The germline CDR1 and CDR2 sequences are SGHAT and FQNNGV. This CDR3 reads CASRYTDTQYF. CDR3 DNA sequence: TGTGCCAGCAGGTACACAGATACGCAGTATTTT. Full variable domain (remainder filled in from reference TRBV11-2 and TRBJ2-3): EAGVAQSPRYKIIEKRQSVAFWCNPISGHATLYWYQQILGQGPKLLIQFQNNGVVDDSQLPKDRFSAERLKGVDSTLKIQPAKLEDSAVYLCASRYTDTQYFGPGTRLTVL.

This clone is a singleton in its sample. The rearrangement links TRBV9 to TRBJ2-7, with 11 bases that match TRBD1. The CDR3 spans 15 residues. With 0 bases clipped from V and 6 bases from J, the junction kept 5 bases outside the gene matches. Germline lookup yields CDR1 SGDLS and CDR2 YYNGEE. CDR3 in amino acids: CASSVGAGQGGEQYF. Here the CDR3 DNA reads TGTGCCAGCAGCGTAGGAGCGGGACAGGGGGGCGAGCAGTACTTC. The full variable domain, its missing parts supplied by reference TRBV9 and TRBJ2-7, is DSGVTQTPKHLITATGQRVTLRCSPRSGDLSVYWYQQSLDQGLQFLIQYYNGEERAKGNILERFSAQQFPDLHSELNLSSLELGDSALYFCASSVGAGQGGEQYFGPGTRLTVT.

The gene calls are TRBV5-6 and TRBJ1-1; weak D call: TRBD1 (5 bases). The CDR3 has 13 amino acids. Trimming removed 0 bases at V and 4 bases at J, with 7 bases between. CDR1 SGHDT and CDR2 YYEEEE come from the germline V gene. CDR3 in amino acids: CASSLGQPTEAFF. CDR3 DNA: TGTGCCAGCAGCTTGGGACAGCCCACTGAAGCTTTCTTT.

The CDR3, as DNA: TGTGCCAGCAGTGAAATGCAGCTGCCGCATGGCTACACCTTC. As protein: CASSEMQLPHGYTF. This chain joins TRBV6-1 and TRBJ1-2; D gene ambiguous. The CDR3 loop spans 14 amino acids. Germline loops: CDR1 MNHNS, CDR2 SASEGT. The germline V and J ends were trimmed by 2 bases and 6 bases, with 13 bases remaining between them.

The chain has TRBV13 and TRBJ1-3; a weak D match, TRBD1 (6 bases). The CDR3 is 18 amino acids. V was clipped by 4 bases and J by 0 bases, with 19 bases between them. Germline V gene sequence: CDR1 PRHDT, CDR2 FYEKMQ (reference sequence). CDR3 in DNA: TGTGCCAGCAGCTCCTCCCCAGGGGAAGGCCTCTCTGGAAACACCATATATTTT. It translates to CASSSSPGEGLSGNTIYF.

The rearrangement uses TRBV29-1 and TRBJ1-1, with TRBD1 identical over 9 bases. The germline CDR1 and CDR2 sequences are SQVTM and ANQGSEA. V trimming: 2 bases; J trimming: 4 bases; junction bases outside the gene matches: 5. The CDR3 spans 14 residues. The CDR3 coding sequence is TGCAGCGTTGAATACGGGACAGGGCCCACTGAAGCTTTCTTT. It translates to CSVEYGTGPTEAFF.

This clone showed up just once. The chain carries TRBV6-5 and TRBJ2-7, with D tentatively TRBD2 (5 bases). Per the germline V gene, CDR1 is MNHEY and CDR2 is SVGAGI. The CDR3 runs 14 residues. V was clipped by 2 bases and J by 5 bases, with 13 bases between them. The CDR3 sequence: CASSYVNGGNEQYF. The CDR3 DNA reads TGTGCCAGCAGTTACGTTAATGGAGGAAACGAGCAGTACTTC.

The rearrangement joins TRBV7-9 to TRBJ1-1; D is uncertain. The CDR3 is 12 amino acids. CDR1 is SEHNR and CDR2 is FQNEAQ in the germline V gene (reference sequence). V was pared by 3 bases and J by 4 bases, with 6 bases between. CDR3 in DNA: TGTGCCAGCAGCTTTACCGCCACTGAAGCTTTCTTT. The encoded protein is CASSFTATEAFF.

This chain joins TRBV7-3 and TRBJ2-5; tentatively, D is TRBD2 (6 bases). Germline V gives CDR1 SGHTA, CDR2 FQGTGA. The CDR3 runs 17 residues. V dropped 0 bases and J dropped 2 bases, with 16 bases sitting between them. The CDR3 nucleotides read TGTGCCAGCAGCTTAACAGGCCGGGGGACTTTTCAAGAGACCCAGTACTTC. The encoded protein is CASSLTGRGTFQETQYF. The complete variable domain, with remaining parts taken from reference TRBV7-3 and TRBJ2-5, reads GAGVSQTPSNKVTEKGKYVELRCDPISGHTALYWYRQSLGQGPEFLIYFQGTGAADDSGLPNDRFFAVRPEGSVSTLKIQRTERGDSAVYLCASSLTGRGTFQETQYFGPGTRLLVL.

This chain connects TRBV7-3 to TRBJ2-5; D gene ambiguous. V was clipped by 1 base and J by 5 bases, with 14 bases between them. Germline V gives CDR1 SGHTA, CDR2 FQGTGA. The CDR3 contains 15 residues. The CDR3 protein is CASSLMATRGETQYF. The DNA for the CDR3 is TGTGCCAGCAGCTTAATGGCCACCCGTGGGGAGACCCAGTACTTC.

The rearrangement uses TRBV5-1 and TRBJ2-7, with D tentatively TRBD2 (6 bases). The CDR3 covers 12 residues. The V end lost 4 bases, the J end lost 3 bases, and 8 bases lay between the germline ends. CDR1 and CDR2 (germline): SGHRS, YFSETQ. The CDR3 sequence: CASSPGDYEQYF. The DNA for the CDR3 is TGCGCCAGCAGCCCGGGAGACTACGAGCAGTACTTC.

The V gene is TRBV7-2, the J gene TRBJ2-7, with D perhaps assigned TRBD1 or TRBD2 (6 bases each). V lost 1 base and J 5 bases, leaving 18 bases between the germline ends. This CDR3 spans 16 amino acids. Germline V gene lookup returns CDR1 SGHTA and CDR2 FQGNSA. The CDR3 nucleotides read TGTGCCAGCAGCTTAGTGACCGGGGGCAAGGGGGACGAGCAGTACTTC. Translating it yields CASSLVTGGKGDEQYF.

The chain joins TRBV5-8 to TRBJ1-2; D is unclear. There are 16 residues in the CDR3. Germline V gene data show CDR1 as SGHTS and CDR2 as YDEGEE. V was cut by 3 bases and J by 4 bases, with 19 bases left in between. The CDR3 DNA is TGTGCCAGCAGCTCGGAGGGCGGGGAGGAATCCTATGGCTACACCTTC. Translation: CASSSEGGEESYGYTF.

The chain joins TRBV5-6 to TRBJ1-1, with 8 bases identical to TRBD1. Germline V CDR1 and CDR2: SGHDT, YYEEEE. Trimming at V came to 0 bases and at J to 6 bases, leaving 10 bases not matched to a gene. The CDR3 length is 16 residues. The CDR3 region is CASSLGAQGASAEAFF. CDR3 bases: TGTGCCAGCAGCTTGGGGGCCCAGGGGGCGTCCGCTGAAGCTTTCTTT.

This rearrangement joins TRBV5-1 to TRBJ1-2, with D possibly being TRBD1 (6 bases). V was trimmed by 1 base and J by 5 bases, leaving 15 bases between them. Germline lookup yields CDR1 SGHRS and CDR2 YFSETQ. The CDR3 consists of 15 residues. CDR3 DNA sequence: TGCGCCAGCAGCTTGTCGAACCGGGGGCCTTATGGCTACACCTTC. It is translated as CASSLSNRGPYGYTF. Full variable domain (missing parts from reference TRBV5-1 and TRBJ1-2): KAGVTQTPRYLIKTRGQQVTLSCSPISGHRSVSWYQQTPGQGLQFLFEYFSETQRNKGNFPGRFSGRQFSNSRSEMNVSTLELGDSALYLCASSLSNRGPYGYTFGSGTRLTVV.

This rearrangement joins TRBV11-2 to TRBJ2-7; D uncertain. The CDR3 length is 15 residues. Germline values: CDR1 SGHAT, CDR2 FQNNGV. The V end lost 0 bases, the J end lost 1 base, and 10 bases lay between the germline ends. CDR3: CASSLETDSSYEQYF. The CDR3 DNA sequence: TGTGCCAGCAGCTTAGAAACAGACTCTTCCTACGAGCAGTACTTC.

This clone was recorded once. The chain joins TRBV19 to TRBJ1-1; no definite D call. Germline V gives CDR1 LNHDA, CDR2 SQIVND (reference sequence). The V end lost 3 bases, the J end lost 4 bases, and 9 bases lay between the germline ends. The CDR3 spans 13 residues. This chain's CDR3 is CASSIWGGTEAFF. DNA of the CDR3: TGTGCCAGTAGTATCTGGGGTGGCACTGAAGCTTTCTTT.

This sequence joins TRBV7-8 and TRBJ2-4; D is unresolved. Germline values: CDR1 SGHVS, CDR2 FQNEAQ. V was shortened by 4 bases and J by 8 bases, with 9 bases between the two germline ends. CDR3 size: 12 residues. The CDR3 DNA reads TGTGCCAGCAGCTACCCCTCCCACATTCAGTACTTC. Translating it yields CASSYPSHIQYF.

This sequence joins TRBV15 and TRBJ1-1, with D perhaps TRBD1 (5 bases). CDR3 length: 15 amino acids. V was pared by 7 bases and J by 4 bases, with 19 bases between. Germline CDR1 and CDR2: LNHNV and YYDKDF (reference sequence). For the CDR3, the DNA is TGTGCCACCAACCATAGATACGTGGGGGGCACTGAAGCTTTCTTT. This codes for CATNHRYVGGTEAFF.

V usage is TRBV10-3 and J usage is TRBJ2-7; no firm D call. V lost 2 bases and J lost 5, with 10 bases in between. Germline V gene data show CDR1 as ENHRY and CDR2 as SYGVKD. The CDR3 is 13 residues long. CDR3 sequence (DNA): TGTGCCATCAGTGAGGGCCCCGGCGACGAGCAGTACTTC. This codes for CAISEGPGDEQYF.

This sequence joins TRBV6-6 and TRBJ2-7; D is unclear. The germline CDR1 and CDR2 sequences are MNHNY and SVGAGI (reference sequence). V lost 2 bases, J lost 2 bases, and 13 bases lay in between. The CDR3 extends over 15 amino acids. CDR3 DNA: TGTGCCAGCAGTTACGGGTCACCCGCGGCCTACGAGCAGTACTTC. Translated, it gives CASSYGSPAAYEQYF.

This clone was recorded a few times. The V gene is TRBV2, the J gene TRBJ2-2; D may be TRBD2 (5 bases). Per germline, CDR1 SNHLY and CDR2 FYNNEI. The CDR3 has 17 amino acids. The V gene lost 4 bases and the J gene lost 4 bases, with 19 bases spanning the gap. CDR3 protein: CASSGRRANGGTGELFF. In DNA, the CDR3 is TGTGCCAGCAGTGGGAGAAGGGCTAATGGAGGCACCGGGGAGCTGTTTTTT.

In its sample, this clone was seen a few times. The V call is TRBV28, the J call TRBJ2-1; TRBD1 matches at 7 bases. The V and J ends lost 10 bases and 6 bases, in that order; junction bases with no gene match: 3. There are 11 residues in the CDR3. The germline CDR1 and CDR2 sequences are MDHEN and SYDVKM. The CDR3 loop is CAIRGSNEQFF. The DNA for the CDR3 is TGTGCCATCAGGGGGTCCAATGAGCAGTTCTTC.

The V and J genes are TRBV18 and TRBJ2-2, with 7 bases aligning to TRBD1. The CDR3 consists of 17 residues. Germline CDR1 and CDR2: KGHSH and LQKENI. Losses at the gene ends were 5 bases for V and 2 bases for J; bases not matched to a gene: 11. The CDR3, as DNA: TGTGCCAGCTCAAGGGTCGGGACAGAGTCAAACACCGGGGAGCTGTTTTTT. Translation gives CASSRVGTESNTGELFF.

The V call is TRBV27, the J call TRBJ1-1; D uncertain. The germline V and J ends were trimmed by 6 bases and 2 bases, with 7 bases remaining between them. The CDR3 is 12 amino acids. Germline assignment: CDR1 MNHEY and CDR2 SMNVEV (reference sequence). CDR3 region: CASRKSNTEAFF. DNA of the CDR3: TGTGCCAGCAGAAAATCTAACACTGAAGCTTTCTTT.

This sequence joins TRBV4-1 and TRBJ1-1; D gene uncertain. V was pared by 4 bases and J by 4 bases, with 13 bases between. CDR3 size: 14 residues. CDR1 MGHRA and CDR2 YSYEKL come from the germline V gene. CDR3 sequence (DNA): TGCGCCAGCAGCCTAGGTCCAGTCGGCACTGAAGCTTTCTTT. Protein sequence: CASSLGPVGTEAFF.

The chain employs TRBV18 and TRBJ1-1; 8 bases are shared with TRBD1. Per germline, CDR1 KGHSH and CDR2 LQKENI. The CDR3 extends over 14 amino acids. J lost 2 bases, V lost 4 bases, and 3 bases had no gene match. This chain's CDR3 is CASSQAGGNTEAFF. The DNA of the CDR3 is TGTGCCAGCTCACAGGCAGGGGGCAACACTGAAGCTTTCTTT. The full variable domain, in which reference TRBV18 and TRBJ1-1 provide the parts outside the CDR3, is NAGVMQNPRHLVRRRGQEARLRCSPMKGHSHVYWYRQLPEEGLKFMVYLQKENIIDESGMPKERFSAEFPKEGPSILRIQQVVRGDSAAYFCASSQAGGNTEAFFGQGTRLTVV.

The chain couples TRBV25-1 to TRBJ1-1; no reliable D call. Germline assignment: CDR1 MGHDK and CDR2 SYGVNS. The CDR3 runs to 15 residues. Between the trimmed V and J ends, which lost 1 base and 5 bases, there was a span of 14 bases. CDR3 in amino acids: CASSELSEIGTEAFF. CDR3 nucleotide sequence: TGTGCCAGCAGTGAATTATCGGAGATTGGAACTGAAGCTTTCTTT.

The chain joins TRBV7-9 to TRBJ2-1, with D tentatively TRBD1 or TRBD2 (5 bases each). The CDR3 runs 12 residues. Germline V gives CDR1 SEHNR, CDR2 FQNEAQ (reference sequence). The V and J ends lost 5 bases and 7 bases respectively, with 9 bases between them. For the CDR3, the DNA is TGTGCCAGCAGCGTGGGACGAAATGAGCAGTTCTTC. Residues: CASSVGRNEQFF.